The subject of this entry is one T cell receptor (beta chain). Each patient came to thyroid surgery without any prior treatment (of any kind). The sample belongs to a study of metastatic and nonmetastatic thyroid tumors. TCRdb recomputed clones from the PCR reads via MiXCR. The sample carries some 20,000 clones, about 33% recorded once. Deletions cut 6 bases from V and 4 bases from J, with 30 bases between. The CDR3 runs to 19 residues. Germline V lookup: CDR1 MDHEN, CDR2 SYDVKM. The sequencing input was adjacent normal tissue. This clonotype was obtained from a female donor with papillary thyroid cancer or a benign thyroid nodule (not recorded which). Some clones in this sample may be carry-over from other donors' samples. This chain connects TRBV28 to TRBJ1-2; possible D gene TRBD1, 6 bases. CDR3: CASRSGWGGRAGKSYGYTF. CDR3 bases: TGTGCCAGCAGGTCCGGCTGGGGGGGGCGCGCTGGAAAAAGCTATGGCTACACCTTC.